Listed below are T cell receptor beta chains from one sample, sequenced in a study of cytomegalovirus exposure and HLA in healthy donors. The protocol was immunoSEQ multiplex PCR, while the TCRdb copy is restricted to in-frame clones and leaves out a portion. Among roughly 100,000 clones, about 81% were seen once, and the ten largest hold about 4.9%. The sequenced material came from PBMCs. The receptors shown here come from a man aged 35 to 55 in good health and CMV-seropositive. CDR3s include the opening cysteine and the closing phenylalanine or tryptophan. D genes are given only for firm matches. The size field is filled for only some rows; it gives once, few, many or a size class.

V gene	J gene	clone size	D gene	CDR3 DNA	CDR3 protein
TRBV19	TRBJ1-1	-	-	TGTGCCAGTAGACAGGGTCTAAACACTGAAGCTTTCTTT	CASRQGLNTEAFF
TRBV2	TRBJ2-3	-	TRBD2	TGTGCCAGCAGTGAAGCCCCACAAGCTAGCGGGGTCTCAGATACGCAGTATTTT	CASSEAPQASGVSDTQYF
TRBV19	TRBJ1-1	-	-	TGTGCCAGTAGTTTTACAAACACTGAAGCTTTCTTT	CASSFTNTEAFF
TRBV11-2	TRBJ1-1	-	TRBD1	TGTGCCAGCAGCTTGGACAGGGGACGCACTGAAGCTTTCTTT	CASSLDRGRTEAFF
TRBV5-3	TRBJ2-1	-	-	TGTGCCAGAAGCCCTAGCCACAGGGCCTCCTACAATGAGCAGTTCTTC	CARSPSHRASYNEQFF
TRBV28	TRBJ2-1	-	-	TGTGCCAGCAGTTTTTCGTACAATGAGCAGTTCTTC	CASSFSYNEQFF
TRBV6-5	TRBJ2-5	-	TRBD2	TGTGCCAGCATGGGACTAGCGGTACAAGAGACCCAGTACTTC	CASMGLAVQETQYF
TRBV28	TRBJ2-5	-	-	TGTGCCAGCAGTTTTCCGCCAGGGTCGGGCGAGACCCAGTACTTC	CASSFPPGSGETQYF
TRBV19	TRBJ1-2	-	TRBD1	TGTGCCAGTAGTACCACAGGGGTCTATGGCTACACCTTC	CASSTTGVYGYTF
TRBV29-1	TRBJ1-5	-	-	TGCAGCGTGGCACAGGGAAATCAGCCCCAGCATTTT	CSVAQGNQPQHF
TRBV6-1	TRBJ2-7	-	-	TGTGCCAGCAGTGATCCCAGGGGCGGCTACGAGCAGTACTTC	CASSDPRGGYEQYF
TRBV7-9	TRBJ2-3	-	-	TGTGCCAGCAGCTGGATAGGGGGTACGCAGTATTTT	CASSWIGGTQYF
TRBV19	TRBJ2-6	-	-	TGTGCCAGTAGTATAGATTCCCGGGGGAGCTCTGGGGCCAACGGCCTGACTTTC	CASSIDSRGSSGANGLTF
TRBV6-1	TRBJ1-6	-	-	TGTGCCAGCCACCCTGACTCTAATTCACCCCTCCACTTT	CASHPDSNSPLHF
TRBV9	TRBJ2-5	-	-	TGTGCCAGCAGCCCGCTGACAGGGGAGGGAGAGACCCAGTACTTC	CASSPLTGEGETQYF
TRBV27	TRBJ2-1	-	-	TGTGCCAGCACCGCGTGGGGACAAGGAGGCAATGAGCAGTTCTTC	CASTAWGQGGNEQFF
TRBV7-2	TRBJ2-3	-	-	TGTGCCAGCAGCTTTGTGGGCTCCGTGAGAGATACGCAGTATTTT	CASSFVGSVRDTQYF
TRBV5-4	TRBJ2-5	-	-	TGTGCCAGCAGCTTGTACAGTCAAACGCAAGAGACCCAGTACTTC	CASSLYSQTQETQYF
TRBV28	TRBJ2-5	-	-	TGTGCCAGCAGTTTGGAGGAGACCCAGTACTTC	CASSLEETQYF
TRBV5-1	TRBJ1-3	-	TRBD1	TGCGCCAGCAGGCTGGGGACAGGGGGAGGAAACACCATATATTTT	CASRLGTGGGNTIYF
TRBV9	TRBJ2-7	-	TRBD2	TGTGCCAGCAGCGTAGCTACGAGCGGGGCAACCTACGAGCAGTACTTC	CASSVATSGATYEQYF
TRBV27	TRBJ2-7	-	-	TGTGCCAGCAGTACGCACCAGGGAATCTCCTACGAGCAGTACTTC	CASSTHQGISYEQYF
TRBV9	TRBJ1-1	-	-	TGTGCCAGCAGCCCAGAAGGGGGGGCGACCCGTTCGGCTTTCTTT	CASSPEGGATRSAFF
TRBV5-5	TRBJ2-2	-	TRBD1	TGTGCCAGCAGCTTGGGAGGACAGGAGTCCTTTCGGCTGTTTTTT	CASSLGGQESFRLFF
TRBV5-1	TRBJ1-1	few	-	TGCGCCAGCAGCTTGGGTATGGGAGGGGATGCGAACACTGAAGCTTTCTTT	CASSLGMGGDANTEAFF
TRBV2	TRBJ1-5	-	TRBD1	TGTGCCAGCAGCGACAGGGTTGGGGGTCAGCCCCAGCATTTT	CASSDRVGGQPQHF
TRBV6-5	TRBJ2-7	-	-	TGTGCCAGCAAACAGGGAGTATATTACGAGCAGTACTTC	CASKQGVYYEQYF
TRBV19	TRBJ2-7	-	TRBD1	TGTGCCAGTAGTTCGACAGGGCGCGAGCAGTACTTC	CASSSTGREQYF
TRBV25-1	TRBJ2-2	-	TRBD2	TGTGCCAGCGCCACTAGCGGGATCCCGACCGGGGAGCTGTTTTTT	CASATSGIPTGELFF
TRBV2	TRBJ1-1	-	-	TGTGCCAGCAGTGAATGGGGCAGTATGAACACTGAAGCTTTCTTT	CASSEWGSMNTEAFF
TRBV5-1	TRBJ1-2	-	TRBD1	TGCGCCAGCAGCCCGCGACAGGGTAGCTATGGCTACACCTTC	CASSPRQGSYGYTF
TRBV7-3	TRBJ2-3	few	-	TGTGCCAGCGGCAGGGGGGCAGATACGCAGTATTTT	CASGRGADTQYF
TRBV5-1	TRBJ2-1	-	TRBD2	TGCGCCAGCAGCTTAGAGCTAGCGGGGGGGGCTAATGAGCAGTTCTTC	CASSLELAGGANEQFF
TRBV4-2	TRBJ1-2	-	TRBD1	TGTGCCAGCAGCCAAGAAGCGGGAGGGGGCGGTGGCTACACCTTC	CASSQEAGGGGGYTF
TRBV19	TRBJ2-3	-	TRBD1	TGTGCCAGTAGGCCGGGACAGTCAAGATCGCAGTATTTT	CASRPGQSRSQYF